Listed here is a single TCR beta chain. This specimen belongs to a study of blood T cell repertoires in COVID-19. Only in-frame clones appear in the TCRdb table, and some are missing; sequencing was by immunoSEQ multiplex PCR. Here the sample spans more than 150,000 clones, 84% being singletons. CDR3 length equals 15 residues. Germline V gene lookup returns CDR1 SGHVS and CDR2 FNYEAQ. V lost 2 bases to trimming and J lost 3 bases, with 11 bases between them. The rearrangement links TRBV7-6 to TRBJ1-3, with a possible D match to TRBD1 (5 bases). The sample taken for sequencing was peripheral blood. The sequence derives from a human donor in a cohort sampled during active COVID-19. The chain's CDR3 is CASSLRRGRGNTIYF. In nucleotides, the CDR3 is TGTGCCAGCAGCTTAAGGAGGGGTCGTGGAAACACCATATATTTT.